This TCR beta chain was profiled in a study of shared clonotypes between healthy human individuals. The naive CD8 subset, CD45RO-negative cells positively selected for CCR7, excluded terminally differentiated effector memory CD45RA+ cells. The ends were cut back, 8 bases at V and 1 base at J, with 14 bases in the middle. In germline, CDR1 is SNHLY, CDR2 FYNNEI. The CDR3 totals 14 residues. Produced via immunoSEQ multiplex PCR; TCRdb's table is partial and in-frame only. The data contain roughly 2,000,000 clones, approximately 94% of them singletons. Input material: naive CD8+ T cells sorted from blood. This chain uses TRBV2 with TRBJ1-2; no firm D call. This clonotype originated in a man younger than 35 in good health. Here the CDR3 reads CASLSWADNYGYTF. The DNA for the CDR3 is TGTGCCAGCCTTTCTTGGGCAGATAACTATGGCTACACCTTC.